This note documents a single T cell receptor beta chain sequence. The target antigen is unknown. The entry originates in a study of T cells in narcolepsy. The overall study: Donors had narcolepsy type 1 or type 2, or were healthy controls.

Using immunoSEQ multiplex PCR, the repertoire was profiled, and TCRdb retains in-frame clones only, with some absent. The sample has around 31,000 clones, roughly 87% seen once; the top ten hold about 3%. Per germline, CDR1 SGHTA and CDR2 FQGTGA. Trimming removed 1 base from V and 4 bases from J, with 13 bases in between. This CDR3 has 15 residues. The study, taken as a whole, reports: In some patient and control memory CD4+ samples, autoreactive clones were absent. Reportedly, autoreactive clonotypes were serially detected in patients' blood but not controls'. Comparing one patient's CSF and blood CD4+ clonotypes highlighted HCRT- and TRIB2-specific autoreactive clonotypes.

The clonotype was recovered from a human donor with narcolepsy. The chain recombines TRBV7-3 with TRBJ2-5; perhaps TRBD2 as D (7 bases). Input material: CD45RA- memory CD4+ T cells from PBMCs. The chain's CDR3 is CASSLMGGGAETQYF. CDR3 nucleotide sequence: TGTGCCAGCAGCTTAATGGGAGGGGGGGCAGAGACCCAGTACTTC.